This record concerns one TCR beta chain sequence. The antigen is undetermined. This sample is part of a study of T cells in tumors after PD-1 blockade. At the level of the study: Excluded were patients with checkpoint blockade, immunosuppressants, or radiotherapy or other anti-cancer therapy within 4 weeks. Each patient got pembrolizumab 200 mg every 3 weeks or cemiplimab 350 mg every 2 weeks. Daily vismodegib 150 mg continued in a subset of anti-PD-1-treated patients. General study results and limits: Some novel exhausted tumor clones appeared in pre-treatment blood, suggesting peripheral recruitment.

The data were produced by immunoSEQ multiplex PCR, yet TCRdb's version contains in-frame clones alone and is incomplete. The sample contains 23,000 or so clones, 80% to 85% of which appear only once. With 1 base removed from V and 4 bases from J, the gap between germline ends came to 17 bases. This CDR3 region has 16 residues. CDR1 and CDR2 (germline): MNHNS, SASEGT. The V call is TRBV6-1, the J call TRBJ2-7, with D maybe TRBD2 (5 bases). This TCR derives from a human donor with basal cell carcinoma. Material: PBMCs, obtained after anti-PD-1 treatment. The DNA for the CDR3 is TGTGCCAGCAGTGAAGAGAGGGTTCGTTTTAGGTACGAGCAGTACTTC. Protein sequence: CASSEERVRFRYEQYF.